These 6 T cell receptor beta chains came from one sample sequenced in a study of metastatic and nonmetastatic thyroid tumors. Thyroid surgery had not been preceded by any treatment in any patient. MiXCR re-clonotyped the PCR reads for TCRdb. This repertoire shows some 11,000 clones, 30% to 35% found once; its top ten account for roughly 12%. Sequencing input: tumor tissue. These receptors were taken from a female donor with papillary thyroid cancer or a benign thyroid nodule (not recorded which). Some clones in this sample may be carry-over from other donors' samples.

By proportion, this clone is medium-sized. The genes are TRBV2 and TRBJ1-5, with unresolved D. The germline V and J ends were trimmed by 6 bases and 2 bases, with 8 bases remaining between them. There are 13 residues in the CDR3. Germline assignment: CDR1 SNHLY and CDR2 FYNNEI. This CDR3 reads CASSHDGNQPQHF. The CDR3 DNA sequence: TGTGCCAGCAGCCACGACGGCAATCAGCCCCAGCATTTT.

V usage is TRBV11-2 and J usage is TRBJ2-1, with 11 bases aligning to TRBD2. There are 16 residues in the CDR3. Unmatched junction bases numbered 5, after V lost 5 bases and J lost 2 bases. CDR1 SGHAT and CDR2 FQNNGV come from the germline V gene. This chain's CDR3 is CASSPTSGITYNEQFF. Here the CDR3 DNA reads TGTGCCAGCAGCCCGACTAGCGGGATAACCTACAATGAGCAGTTCTTC.

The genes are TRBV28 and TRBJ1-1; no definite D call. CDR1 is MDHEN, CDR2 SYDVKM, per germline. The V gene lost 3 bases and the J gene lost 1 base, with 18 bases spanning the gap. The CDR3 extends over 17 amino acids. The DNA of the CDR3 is TGTGCCAGCAGTTTCTCAGTTGACCCCTTCGCGAACACTGAAGCTTTCTTT. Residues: CASSFSVDPFANTEAFF.

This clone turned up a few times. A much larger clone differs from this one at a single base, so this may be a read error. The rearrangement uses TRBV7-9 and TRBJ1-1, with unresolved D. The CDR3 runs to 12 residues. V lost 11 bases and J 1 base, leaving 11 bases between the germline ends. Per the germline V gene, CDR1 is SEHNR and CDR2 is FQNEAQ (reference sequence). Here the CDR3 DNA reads TGTGCCTATGAGCAGTGGAACACTGAAGCTTTCTTT. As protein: CAYEQWNTEAFF.

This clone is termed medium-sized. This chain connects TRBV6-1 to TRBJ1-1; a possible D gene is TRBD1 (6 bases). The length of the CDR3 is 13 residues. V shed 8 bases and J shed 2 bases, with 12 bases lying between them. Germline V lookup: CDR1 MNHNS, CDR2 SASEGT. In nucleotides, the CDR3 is TGTGCCAGCTACAGGGAGATTAACACTGAAGCTTTCTTT. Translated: CASYREINTEAFF.

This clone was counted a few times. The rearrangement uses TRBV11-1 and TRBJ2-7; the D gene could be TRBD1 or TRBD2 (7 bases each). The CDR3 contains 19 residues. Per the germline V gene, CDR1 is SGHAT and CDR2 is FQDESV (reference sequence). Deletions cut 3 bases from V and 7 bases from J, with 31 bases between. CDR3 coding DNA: TGTGCCAGCAGCTTGGGGGCCCACGGGGCAGGGGGTCCCGGGGGGGAGCAGTACTTC. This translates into CASSLGAHGAGGPGGEQYF.